The rows below give T cell receptor beta chains drawn from one sample of a study of cytomegalovirus exposure and HLA in healthy donors. Repertoires were generated with immunoSEQ multiplex PCR, while TCRdb's copy carries only in-frame clones and drops some. Of tens of thousands of clones listed, over 70% are singletons. Input material: PBMCs. All receptors derive from a male donor in good health and CMV-seropositive. The CDR3 runs from the conserved cysteine through the conserved F or W. A D gene is named only where the DNA matches it firmly. Size values are once, few and many counts, or a class for expanded clones, and some rows have none.

TRBJ2-5 | - | - | TRBV4-1 | CASSQVRGPGPPETQYF | TGCGCCAGCAGCCAAGTTAGGGGCCCTGGACCCCCGGAGACCCAGTACTTC
TRBJ2-5 | TRBD2 | - | TRBV7-2 | CASSLRTSGKTQYF | TGTGCCAGCAGCCTTAGGACTAGCGGGAAGACCCAGTACTTC
TRBJ2-6 | TRBD1 | - | TRBV12-5 | CASGEGQGYFGANVLTF | TGTGCTAGTGGCGAAGGACAGGGATACTTTGGGGCCAACGTCCTGACTTTC
TRBJ1-2 | - | - | TRBV4-3 | CASSQDPGYVGYTF | TGCGCCAGCAGCCAAGATCCCGGGTACGTTGGCTACACCTTC
TRBJ2-2 | - | - | TRBV18 | CASSPPATNTGELFF | TGTGCCAGCTCACCACCGGCCACGAACACCGGGGAGCTGTTTTTT
TRBJ2-5 | TRBD1 | - | TRBV19 | CAGGRQGVWETQYF | TGTGCCGGGGGACGACAGGGGGTTTGGGAGACCCAGTACTTC
TRBJ1-5 | TRBD1 | - | TRBV27 | CASSWTGDGQPQHF | TGTGCCAGCAGTTGGACAGGGGACGGTCAGCCCCAGCATTTT
TRBJ2-5 | - | - | TRBV4-1 | CASSQANSQETQYF | TGCGCCAGCAGCCAAGCGAATAGCCAAGAGACCCAGTACTTC
TRBJ2-3 | - | - | TRBV5-4 | CASSPWKAGRADTQYF | TGTGCCAGCAGTCCCTGGAAGGCGGGCCGAGCAGATACGCAGTATTTT
TRBJ2-1 | - | - | TRBV5-1 | CASRVVEGGYNEQFF | TGCGCCAGCAGGGTCGTGGAGGGCGGCTACAATGAGCAGTTCTTC
TRBJ2-7 | - | - | TRBV7-9 | CASSLSTAGEQYF | TGTGCCAGCAGCTTAAGTACAGCGGGCGAGCAGTACTTC
TRBJ1-1 | TRBD1 | - | TRBV19 | CASSIRGTVRGNEAFF | TGTGCCAGTAGTATTCGGGGGACAGTAAGGGGTAATGAAGCTTTCTTT
TRBJ1-5 | TRBD1 | few | TRBV11-2 | CASSSSTGTGVSQPQHF | TGTGCCAGCAGCTCGAGTACCGGGACAGGGGTGAGTCAGCCCCAGCATTTT
TRBJ2-7 | TRBD1 | - | TRBV29-1 | CSVRQGSWYEQYF | TGCAGCGTACGACAGGGTTCTTGGTACGAGCAGTACTTC
TRBJ2-7 | - | - | TRBV6-1 | CASSDRGIYEQYF | TGTGCCAGCAGTGACCGAGGCATCTACGAGCAGTACTTC
TRBJ2-7 | - | - | TRBV9 | CASSVAARSYEQYF | TGTGCCAGCAGCGTAGCGGCCAGGTCCTACGAGCAGTACTTC
TRBJ2-3 | TRBD2 | - | TRBV9 | CASSVLRLGGIDTQYF | TGTGCCAGCAGCGTCCTACGTCTGGGGGGGATTGATACGCAGTATTTT
TRBJ1-2 | TRBD1 | - | TRBV9 | CASSPGTGNDGYTF | TGTGCCAGCAGCCCTGGGACAGGCAATGATGGCTACACCTTC
TRBJ1-3 | TRBD1 | - | TRBV15 | CATSLDRDSGNTIYF | TGTGCCACCAGCCTGGACAGGGACTCTGGAAACACCATATATTTT
TRBJ1-4 | TRBD1 | - | TRBV19 | CASSGAGTGGGKLFF | TGTGCCAGTAGTGGGGCCGGCACAGGGGGAGGAAAACTGTTTTTT
TRBJ1-1 | - | - | TRBV9 | CASSAPGRTEAFF | TGTGCCAGCAGCGCGCCCGGGAGGACTGAAGCTTTCTTT
TRBJ1-2 | TRBD1 | - | TRBV7-3 | CASSPNGPGGDGYTF | TGTGCCAGCAGCCCCAACGGGCCAGGGGGCGATGGCTACACCTTC
TRBJ1-1 | TRBD1 | - | TRBV18 | CASSLVTGTNTEAFF | TGTGCCAGCTCACTTGTGACAGGGACGAACACTGAAGCTTTCTTT
TRBJ1-5 | TRBD1 | - | TRBV28 | CASREAGTGSNQPQHF | TGTGCCAGCAGGGAAGCCGGGACAGGGAGTAATCAGCCCCAGCATTTT
TRBJ2-1 | TRBD1 | - | TRBV13 | CASSVRGNEQFF | TGTGCCAGCAGCGTCAGGGGGAATGAGCAGTTCTTC
TRBJ2-7 | TRBD2 | - | TRBV7-9 | CASSLARGKGLGEQYF | TGTGCCAGCAGCTTAGCGCGGGGGAAGGGTCTGGGCGAGCAGTACTTC
TRBJ1-5 | - | few | TRBV11-2 | CASSSGVGLRANQPQHF | TGTGCCAGCAGCTCGGGGGTAGGGCTCCGCGCCAATCAGCCCCAGCATTTT
TRBJ1-1 | TRBD1 | - | TRBV11-2 | CASSRGQGDSGAFF | TGTGCCAGCAGCCGCGGACAGGGGGATAGTGGTGCTTTCTTT
TRBJ2-7 | - | - | TRBV13 | CASSLGEPSLEQYF | TGTGCCAGCAGCTTAGGTGAACCGAGCTTGGAGCAGTACTTC
TRBJ2-5 | TRBD1 | - | TRBV4-2 | CASSQDARQGKVETQYF | TGTGCCAGCAGCCAAGATGCTCGACAGGGGAAGGTAGAGACCCAGTACTTC
TRBJ1-2 | TRBD1 | - | TRBV5-1 | CASSPGDRADYGYTF | TGCGCCAGCAGCCCCGGGGACAGGGCGGACTATGGCTACACCTTC
TRBJ1-5 | TRBD1 | - | TRBV5-1 | CASSVLQGGQPQHF | TGCGCCAGCAGCGTCCTACAGGGGGGTCAGCCCCAGCATTTT
TRBJ2-7 | TRBD1 | - | TRBV4-3 | CARQQDRGTYEQYF | TGCGCCAGACAGCAGGACAGGGGGACCTACGAGCAGTACTTC
TRBJ1-2 | TRBD1 | - | TRBV7-9 | CASSSQQTGTGGRRGYTF | TGTGCCAGCAGCTCGCAACAAACCGGGACAGGGGGTCGACGCGGCTACACCTTC
TRBJ1-6 | TRBD1 | - | TRBV10-3 | CATQGAGNSPLHF | TGTGCCACCCAGGGGGCTGGCAATTCACCCCTCCACTTT